This note documents a single T cell receptor (beta chain) sequence. Its cognate antigen is unknown. This sample stems from a study of T cells expressing NK-cell markers. Study overall: Cells sorted as CD3+CD56+NKG2C+, CD3+CD56+NKG2C- and CD3+CD56-NKG2C+ T cells supplied the TCR beta repertoires. General observations from the study: There were a handful of donors in whom these clonotypes also led the CD3+CD56-NKG2C+ fraction.

The CDR3 sequence is 14 residues long. Reanalyzing the 5' RACE reads, TCRdb keeps one entry per CDR3 protein, without DNA. In total, the table holds 300,000 to 450,000 distinct CDR3 sequences. This receptor was obtained from a man aged 18 to 69 in good health. This rearrangement joins TRBV12-3 or TRBV12-4 to TRBJ1-1; the TRBD1 assignment by TCRdb is unverifiable without DNA. Specimen: blood T cells: a sorted CD56 or NKG2C T cell subset, CD4+ or CD8+ T cells, or bulk PBMC T cells (not recorded which). The CDR3 is CASYSQGGSSEAFF.